This entry lists 26 T cell receptor beta chains sequenced from one sample in a study of T-cell memory formation after mild COVID-19. TCRdb passed the 5' RACE reads through MiXCR, listing each CDR3 protein once. The data contain some 120,000 distinct CDR3 sequences, roughly 15% of them singletons. Material: PBMCs or a T cell subset sorted from them (not recorded which). These receptors originate from an adult woman who had mild COVID-19 (a few samples of this study predate the infection). Cell type and time point are not known.

The chain is built from TRBV7-9 and TRBJ2-7, with 7 nucleotides matching TRBD2. The CDR3 is made up of 17 amino acids. Germline V gene data show CDR1 as SEHNR and CDR2 as FQNEAQ (reference sequence). After removal of 5 bases from V and 0 bases from J, the junction contained 13 bases not matched to a gene. The CDR3 region has the DNA TGTGCCAGCAGCGGAGGGCGGGGGAGAAGGAGCTCCTACGAGCAGTACTTC. Amino acids: CASSGGRGRRSSYEQYF.

V gene TRBV6-6 combines with J gene TRBJ2-2; D possibly corresponds to TRBD1 (7 bases). The CDR3 covers 17 residues. From germline, CDR1 is MNHNY and CDR2 SVGAGI (reference sequence). Deletions cut 0 bases from V and 6 bases from J, with 17 bases between. The CDR3 here is CASSYSGGGAKAGELFF. The CDR3 DNA sequence: TGTGCCAGCAGTTACTCCGGAGGGGGCGCGAAGGCCGGGGAGCTGTTTTTT.

The J gene is TRBJ1-5, the V gene TRBV7-2, with TRBD1 matching 7 bases. This CDR3 is built from 13 residues. CDR1 is SGHTA and CDR2 is FQGNSA in the germline V gene. J was trimmed by 4 bases and V by 5 bases; bases with no gene match: 2. CDR3 sequence (DNA): TGTGCCAGCAGCAGACAGGGTAATCAGCCCCAGCATTTT. Its translation: CASSRQGNQPQHF.

The V call is TRBV27, the J call TRBJ2-7; no clear D gene. V lost 3 bases and J 0 bases, leaving 6 bases between the germline ends. Germline CDR1 MNHEY, CDR2 SMNVEV (reference sequence). This CDR3 is 13 amino acids long. The CDR3 region is CASSFSVSYEQYF. In DNA, the CDR3 is TGTGCCAGCAGTTTTTCCGTCTCCTACGAGCAGTACTTC.

This clonotype occurred a few times. The V gene is TRBV24-1, the J gene TRBJ2-1; D is tentatively TRBD1 or TRBD2 (6 bases each). The CDR3 sequence is 15 residues long. Germline-derived CDR1 and CDR2 are KGHDR and SFDVKD. With 5 bases removed from V and 6 bases from J, the gap between germline ends came to 16 bases. CDR3 nucleotide sequence: TGTGCCACCAGTGGAGGAGGGGGTGTTGGCAATGAGCAGTTCTTC. Amino acid sequence: CATSGGGGVGNEQFF.

This chain uses TRBV24-1 with TRBJ2-3, with 10 bases that match TRBD2. Unmatched junction bases numbered 4, after V lost 3 bases and J lost 2 bases. The germline V gene has CDR1 KGHDR and CDR2 SFDVKD. The CDR3 contains 16 residues. This chain's CDR3 is CATSDPGTSVTDTQYF. The DNA of the CDR3 is TGTGCCACCAGTGATCCCGGGACTAGCGTCACAGATACGCAGTATTTT.

This clonotype turned up a few times. The chain combines TRBV20-1 with TRBJ2-7; TRBD2 matches 14 bases. CDR1 is DFQATT and CDR2 is SNEGSKA in the germline V gene (reference sequence). V lost 5 bases to trimming and J lost 2 bases; unmatched junction nucleotides: 2. The CDR3 length is 14 residues. Here the CDR3 reads CSASGLAGAYEQYF. For the CDR3, the DNA is TGCAGTGCTTCGGGACTAGCGGGAGCCTACGAGCAGTACTTC.

This sequence joins TRBV7-2 and TRBJ2-3; TRBD1 might be the D (7 bases). Germline-derived CDR1 and CDR2 are SGHTA and FQGNSA. This CDR3 has 17 residues. V lost 1 base and J 1 base, leaving 15 bases between the germline ends. This CDR3 reads CASSLDWRDSGTDTQYF. CDR3 in DNA: TGTGCCAGCAGCTTAGATTGGCGGGACAGCGGCACAGATACGCAGTATTTT.

J is TRBJ1-1 and V is TRBV7-3; D may be TRBD1 (6 bases). Between the trimmed V and J ends, which lost 3 bases and 4 bases, there was a span of 12 bases. Germline loops: CDR1 SGHTA, CDR2 FQGTGA. The CDR3 is 14 residues long. The CDR3 nucleotides are TGTGCCAGCAGCTTGCGCCCGGACAGCACTGAAGCTTTCTTT. Translating it yields CASSLRPDSTEAFF.

This clonotype was detected a few times. This chain uses TRBV6-5 with TRBJ2-2, with a weak D call TRBD2 (5 bases). V was cut by 6 bases and J by 1 base, with 12 bases left in between. CDR1 is MNHEY, CDR2 SVGAGI, per germline. CDR3 length equals 15 residues. In DNA form, the CDR3 reads TGTGCCAGCAGCCTGCAACGGGAGAACACCGGGGAGCTGTTTTTT. The encoded protein is CASSLQRENTGELFF.

In this sample, this clonotype turned up a few times. The chain joins TRBV15 to TRBJ2-1; no clear D gene. The V and J ends lost 9 bases and 8 bases respectively, with 11 bases between them. The CDR3 loop spans 11 amino acids. Germline CDR1 and CDR2: LNHNV and YYDKDF (reference sequence). The CDR3 DNA reads TGTGCCACAGCGCAGTTCGATGAGCAGTTCTTC. Its protein is CATAQFDEQFF.

This clonotype was seen only a few times. The genes are TRBV20-1 and TRBJ1-2, with 8 positions matching TRBD1. The J segment lost 5 bases and the V segment lost 5 bases, leaving 7 bases of the junction unmatched. Germline CDR1 is DFQATT and CDR2 is SNEGSKA (reference sequence). This CDR3 has 13 amino acids. The CDR3 DNA sequence: TGCAGTGCTCTCCTGGACAGGGAGTATGGCTACACCTTC. It translates to CSALLDREYGYTF.

This clonotype came up a few times. J is TRBJ1-1 and V is TRBV12-3 or TRBV12-4; perhaps TRBD1 as D (5 bases). Trimming removed 3 bases at V and 6 bases at J, with 11 bases between. The CDR3 length is 13 residues. The CDR3 is CASSFSWGAEAFF. The CDR3, as DNA: TGTGCCAGCAGTTTTTCTTGGGGGGCTGAAGCTTTCTTT.

Here the CDR3 reads CASSWTSSRTDTQYF. The DNA of the CDR3 is TGTGCCAGCAGCTGGACTAGCAGCCGCACAGATACGCAGTATTTT. This chain joins TRBV7-9 and TRBJ2-3; 8 nucleotides match TRBD2. V trimming: 4 bases; J trimming: 1 base; junction bases outside the gene matches: 4. The CDR3 is 15 amino acids. CDR1 and CDR2 from the germline V gene are SEHNR and FQNEAQ (reference sequence).

This clonotype has more than one count but fewer than ten. The rearrangement uses TRBV10-3 and TRBJ2-7; 9 bases map to TRBD1. This CDR3 has 13 amino acids. J was trimmed by 6 bases and V by 10 bases; bases with no gene match: 10. CDR1 is ENHRY, CDR2 SYGVKD, per germline. The CDR3 region is CATRTGEVREQYF. CDR3 coding DNA: TGTGCCACCCGGACAGGGGAAGTTCGCGAGCAGTACTTC.

A few counts support this clonotype. The chain uses TRBV18 and TRBJ1-5, with TRBD1 matching 8 bases. The CDR3 runs 16 residues. CDR1 and CDR2 from the germline V gene are KGHSH and LQKENI. V was clipped by 5 bases and J by 0 bases; unmatched bases: 6. CDR3 sequence (DNA): TGTGCCAGCTCATTAACGACAGGGGTTAGCAATCAGCCCCAGCATTTT. Protein sequence: CASSLTTGVSNQPQHF.

The V and J genes are TRBV19 and TRBJ2-3, with D unclear. The CDR3 contains 15 residues. CDR1 and CDR2 from the germline V gene are LNHDA and SQIVND (reference sequence). V gave up 7 bases and J gave up 2 bases, with 16 bases separating them. CDR3: CASKTLSASTDTQYF. DNA of the CDR3: TGTGCCAGTAAAACTCTGTCTGCATCCACAGATACGCAGTATTTT.

J is TRBJ2-7 and V is TRBV12-3 or TRBV12-4; 13 bases align to TRBD2. The CDR3 length is 18 residues. V shed 6 bases and J 2 bases; nucleotides not matched to a gene: 13. CDR3 bases: TGTGCCAGCAGGGGCCCGGGACTAGCGGGGCCAAAGACCTACGAGCAGTACTTC. Protein: CASRGPGLAGPKTYEQYF.

V and J are TRBV7-2 and TRBJ2-1; TRBD2 matches at 9 bases. This CDR3 is 15 amino acids long. The V gene's germline CDR1 is SGHTA and CDR2 FQGNSA. V gave up 6 bases and J gave up 2 bases; unmatched junction bases: 5. The CDR3 loop is CASSPAGGAYNEQFF. Here the CDR3 DNA reads TGTGCCAGCAGTCCAGCGGGAGGTGCCTACAATGAGCAGTTCTTC.

This clonotype came up many times. The chain couples TRBV5-1 to TRBJ2-3; possibly TRBD2 for D (7 bases). The length of the CDR3 is 14 residues. CDR1 and CDR2 from the germline V gene are SGHRS and YFSETQ. The germline V and J ends were trimmed by 5 bases and 4 bases, with 14 bases remaining between them. The CDR3 sequence: CASSLGGPADTQYF. CDR3 DNA sequence: TGCGCCAGCAGTCTGGGGGGGCCGGCAGATACGCAGTATTTT.

This clonotype appeared a few times. The chain links TRBV7-6 to TRBJ1-2, with D possibly TRBD1 on 5 matching bases. Germline values: CDR1 SGHVS, CDR2 FNYEAQ. This CDR3 has 14 amino acids. The V end was cut by 5 bases, the J end by 8 bases, with 18 bases between. The CDR3 bases are TGTGCCAGCAGCCCGCCGCAGGGTGCTTGGGGCTACACCTTC. This translates into CASSPPQGAWGYTF.

This clonotype was seen more than once but under ten times. As DNA, the CDR3 is TGTGCCAGCAGCTTGGTCGTGGGTACGCAGTATTTT. Its translation is CASSLVVGTQYF. This chain links TRBV7-2 with TRBJ2-3, with D unclear. V was pared by 3 bases and J by 8 bases, with 9 bases between. The CDR3 is made up of 12 amino acids. The germline V gene encodes CDR1 SGHTA and CDR2 FQGNSA. The entire variable domain, with the rest obtained from reference TRBV7-2 and TRBJ2-3, is as follows: GAGVSQSPSNKVTEKGKDVELRCDPISGHTALYWYRQSLGQGLEFLIYFQGNSAPDKSGLPSDRFSAERTGGSVSTLTIQRTQQEDSAVYLCASSLVVGTQYFGPGTRLTVL.

The chain recombines TRBV9 with TRBJ2-4; D may match TRBD1 or TRBD2 (5 bases each). This CDR3 is 14 amino acids long. Germline V lookup: CDR1 SGDLS, CDR2 YYNGEE. V lost 3 bases and J lost 0, with 7 bases in between. CDR3 protein: CASSAGRAKNIQYF. In nucleotides, the CDR3 is TGTGCCAGCAGCGCAGGGAGAGCCAAAAACATTCAGTACTTC.

This sequence joins TRBV9 and TRBJ1-6; possibly TRBD1 for D (6 bases). Trimming cost V 0 bases and J 7 bases, with 8 bases left between them. Per the germline V gene, CDR1 is SGDLS and CDR2 is YYNGEE. There are 14 residues in the CDR3. CDR3 sequence: CASSVGTANSPLHF. In nucleotides, the CDR3 is TGTGCCAGCAGCGTAGGGACAGCAAATTCACCCCTCCACTTT. The full variable domain, with the rest looked up from reference TRBV9 and TRBJ1-6, is DSGVTQTPKHLITATGQRVTLRCSPRSGDLSVYWYQQSLDQGLQFLIQYYNGEERAKGNILERFSAQQFPDLHSELNLSSLELGDSALYFCASSVGTANSPLHFGNGTRLTVT.

J is TRBJ2-3 and V is TRBV7-2; possibly TRBD2 for D (5 bases). V gave up 0 bases and J gave up 4 bases, with 8 bases separating them. The CDR3 consists of 14 residues. Germline CDR1 reads SGHTA; CDR2 reads FQGNSA. CDR3 in DNA: TGTGCCAGCAGCTTAGCGGCGGGCTCAGATACGCAGTATTTT. Translation: CASSLAAGSDTQYF.

This sequence joins TRBV12-3 or TRBV12-4 and TRBJ2-3; D not certain. This CDR3 spans 15 amino acids. V lost 3 bases and J lost 0, with 10 bases in between. The DNA of the CDR3 is TGTGCCAGCAGTTTTTCAGCAACTAGCACAGATACGCAGTATTTT. It yields the protein CASSFSATSTDTQYF.